These 17 T cell receptor beta chains came from one sample sequenced in a study of T-cell reconstitution after alpha-beta-depleted transplantation in children. A library of TCRbeta sequences, prepared with unique molecular identifiers, was generated. In TCRdb, the PCR reads were re-called with MiXCR into one record per CDR3 protein. Of roughly 670,000 distinct CDR3 sequences in the sample, around 12% were seen once. The source was PBMCs, collected before TCRalphabeta/CD19-depleted stem cell transplant. The origin of the receptors is a girl aged 2-10 years with congenital amegakaryocytic thrombocytopenia, due to receive a stem cell transplant.

This clonotype was observed at least ten times. The CDR3, as DNA: TGCAGTGCTAGTAGACTGGGCGTGGGGAATGAGCAGTTCTTC. Translated, it gives CSASRLGVGNEQFF. V and J are TRBV20-1 and TRBJ2-1; D ambiguous. Germline assignment: CDR1 DFQATT and CDR2 SNEGSKA (reference sequence). CDR3 size: 14 residues. Trimming pared 3 bases from V and 7 bases from J, leaving 16 bases between.

This clonotype showed up many times. The chain combines TRBV29-1 with TRBJ2-1; D tentatively reads TRBD1 or TRBD2 (5 bases each). The V end lost 7 bases, the J end lost 4 bases, and 14 bases lay between the germline ends. Per the germline V gene, CDR1 is SQVTM and CDR2 is ANQGSEA. The CDR3 extends over 13 amino acids. CDR3 residues: CSAVRDQYNEQFF. CDR3 DNA sequence: TGCAGCGCTGTTCGGGACCAATACAATGAGCAGTTCTTC.

This clonotype was detected many times. The junction does not match germline at one end; this may be a read error. V is TRBV5-1 and J is TRBJ2-7; 8 bases line up with TRBD2. The germline CDR1 and CDR2 sequences are SGHRS and YFSETQ. This CDR3 comprises 14 residues. CDR3 protein: CASRPTSGSYEQYF. CDR3 coding DNA: TGTGCCAGCAGACCTACTAGCGGCTCCTACGAGCAGTACTTC.

There are many counts of this clonotype. The V call is TRBV12-3 or TRBV12-4, the J call TRBJ1-2, with D unclear. The CDR3 totals 14 residues. V was trimmed by 5 bases and J by 4 bases, leaving 14 bases between them. CDR3 protein: CASSQSGRTYGYTF. For the CDR3, the DNA is TGTGCCAGCAGTCAGTCAGGACGGACCTATGGCTACACCTTC.

This clonotype was counted many times. The V gene is TRBV5-5, the J gene TRBJ2-7; 12 bases match TRBD1. Germline values: CDR1 SGHKS, CDR2 YYEKEE (reference sequence). The CDR3 length is 17 residues. V trimming: 6 bases; J trimming: 7 bases; junction bases outside the gene matches: 17. The CDR3 sequence: CASTLFYGTGGLGEQYF. The CDR3 region has the DNA TGTGCCAGCACTTTGTTTTACGGGACAGGGGGCTTGGGGGAGCAGTACTTC.

This clonotype was observed at least ten times. The chain couples TRBV15 to TRBJ2-2, with D possibly TRBD2 on 5 matching bases. V was pared by 2 bases and J by 7 bases, with 14 bases between. Germline assignment: CDR1 LNHNV and CDR2 YYDKDF (reference sequence). This CDR3 region has 15 residues. The CDR3 spells CATSRSWRSGGELFF. The CDR3 DNA reads TGTGCCACCAGCAGATCTTGGAGGTCGGGCGGGGAGCTGTTTTTT.

The V and J genes are TRBV3-1 and TRBJ2-3; the match to TRBD2 covers 9 bases. V lost 4 bases and J lost 6; bases outside the gene matches: 5. Per the germline V gene, CDR1 is LGHDT and CDR2 is YNNKEL (reference sequence). This CDR3 has 14 residues. Written as DNA, the CDR3 is TGTGCCAGCAGCCCCGGGACTAGCAGGGATACGCAGTATTTT. It translates to CASSPGTSRDTQYF.

This clonotype was seen a few times. The chain carries TRBV29-1 and TRBJ1-1; 7 bases agree with TRBD1. The V gene's germline CDR1 is SQVTM and CDR2 ANQGSEA. V shed 6 bases, J shed 3 bases, and the junction held 7 bases outside the gene matches. The CDR3 is 13 residues long. This chain's CDR3 is CSVATGRDTEAFF. Written as DNA, the CDR3 is TGCAGCGTCGCGACAGGGCGGGACACTGAAGCTTTCTTT.

This clonotype was seen repeatedly, ten times or more. The rearrangement joins TRBV7-6 to TRBJ1-1; D unresolved. V was cut by 4 bases and J by 5 bases, with 8 bases left in between. CDR3 size: 12 residues. Germline CDR1 reads SGHVS; CDR2 reads FNYEAQ. The CDR3 here is CASSSSKTEAFF. CDR3 sequence (DNA): TGTGCCAGCAGCTCCAGCAAGACTGAAGCTTTCTTT.

This clonotype was seen a few times. V usage is TRBV6-5 and J usage is TRBJ2-3; tentatively, D is TRBD1 or TRBD2 (7 bases each). Germline CDR1 MNHEY, CDR2 SVGAGI. Trimming took off 3 bases at V and 4 bases at J, with 17 bases between the two ends. CDR3 size: 16 residues. In nucleotides, the CDR3 is TGTGCCAGCAGTTATCTCGCAGGGGGGGGTGCAGATACGCAGTATTTT. Protein product: CASSYLAGGGADTQYF.

This clonotype was recorded many times. The chain combines TRBV12-3 or TRBV12-4 with TRBJ2-7; 10 positions agree with TRBD1. CDR3 size: 14 residues. The V segment lost 4 bases and the J segment 4 bases; nucleotides outside the gene matches: 4. The CDR3 region has the DNA TGTGCCAGCAGTTACGGGACAGGGGCTTACGAGCAGTACTTC. Translating gives CASSYGTGAYEQYF.

CDR3 sequence (DNA): TGCGCCAGCAGCTCATTGCAGGGTAGCACAGATACGCAGTATTTT. The encoded protein is CASSSLQGSTDTQYF. The rearrangement joins TRBV5-1 to TRBJ2-3; D is possibly TRBD1 (5 bases). The CDR3 runs 15 residues. Germline CDR1 reads SGHRS; CDR2 reads YFSETQ. V was trimmed by 3 bases and J by 0 bases, leaving 11 bases between them.

This sequence joins TRBV11-2 and TRBJ2-1, with D unresolved. CDR1 SGHAT and CDR2 FQNNGV come from the germline V gene. There are 15 residues in the CDR3. V lost 4 bases and J 2 bases, leaving 12 bases between the germline ends. The CDR3 nucleotides read TGTGCCAGCAGCTCCCGTTCAGCTGCCTACAATGAGCAGTTCTTC. Translation: CASSSRSAAYNEQFF.

This chain connects TRBV14 to TRBJ1-5; 8 positions match TRBD1. Germline V CDR1 and CDR2: SGHDN, FVKESK. Losses at the gene ends were 6 bases for V and 6 bases for J; bases not matched to a gene: 10. The CDR3 spans 15 residues. CDR3 DNA sequence: TGTGCCAGCAGTACTCCTGGACAGGGCTTTCAGCCCCAGCATTTT. This gives the protein CASSTPGQGFQPQHF.

Regarding this clonotype: A much more abundant neighbour one base away suggests this may be a read error. V usage is TRBV10-3 and J usage is TRBJ2-3; D may be TRBD1 (5 bases). Per the germline V gene, CDR1 is ENHRY and CDR2 is SYGVKD. The CDR3 consists of 14 residues. The CDR3 spells CDIKVGAGTDTQYF. In DNA form, the CDR3 reads TGTGACATCAAAGTAGGGGCGGGCACAGATACGCAGTATTTT.

As regards this clonotype: Given a much more abundant clone one base away, this may be a read error. The rearrangement uses TRBV20-1 and TRBJ2-1, with a possible D match to TRBD1 (5 bases). CDR3 length: 10 residues. Germline CDR1 reads DFQATT; CDR2 reads SNEGSKA (reference sequence). CDR3 protein: CSAQGTEQFF. The CDR3 coding sequence is TGCAGCGCCCAGGGAACGGAGCAGTTCTTC.

DNA for the CDR3: TGTGCCAGCAGGGGTGGTGGTAGCAATCAGCCCCAGCATTTT. It yields the protein CASRGGGSNQPQHF. V is TRBV2 and J is TRBJ1-5; unclear D gene. This CDR3 contains 14 residues. Trimming took 6 bases from V and 0 from J, leaving 9 bases between them. The V gene's germline CDR1 is SNHLY and CDR2 FYNNEI.